The clone carrying this T cell receptor (beta chain) was recorded many times. Its antigen is as yet unknown. From RNA transcripts, TCR beta CDR3 regions were amplified. The TCR CDR3 was amplified in a first-round RT-PCR using the HTBI primer set. From the multiplex PCR reads, TCRdb called clonotypes with MiXCR, one entry per CDR3 protein. The data hold 600,000 to 800,000 distinct CDR3 sequences, with approximately 40% observed a single time. This sample is part of a study of T cells in Graves' hyperthyroidism and ophthalmopathy. The V gene's germline CDR1 is WSHSY and CDR2 SAAADI. V dropped 3 bases and J dropped 1; count of bases not matched to a gene: 3. The CDR3 runs 15 residues. Study-wide findings and caveats: A model using 13 V-J features told ophthalmopathy apart from stable hyperthyroidism. In blood, most of the thyroid clonotypes expanded above 0.001 were also present.

Investigators excluded patients with uncontrolled infection, other autoimmune disease, pregnancy or lactation. PBMCs were collected from a 10 ml volume of fresh peripheral blood. The sample taken for sequencing was blood. The clonotype was recovered from a woman aged 40-49 years with Graves' hyperthyroidism. The J gene is TRBJ1-2, the V gene TRBV10-2, with 9 bases fitting TRBD1. The CDR3 region is CASSDTGGFNYGYTF. CDR3 in DNA: TGCGCCAGCAGTGATACAGGGGGCTTTAACTATGGCTACACCTTC.